This T cell receptor beta chain was obtained from a study of blood T cell repertoires in COVID-19. The overall study: T cells, B-cell-depleted T cells, or PBMCs provided the cDNA or gDNA that served as material.

This clone came up once. Trimming cost V 4 bases and J 3 bases; bases outside gene matches: 8. Germline V gives CDR1 SGHRS, CDR2 YFSETQ. CDR3 length: 18 amino acids. Original processing notes: Amplification of reference gene primers was used by the study to estimate nucleated cell counts. Using immunoSEQ multiplex PCR, the repertoire was profiled, and TCRdb retains in-frame clones only, with some absent. D and trimming come from the DNA, and the V and J calls and clone size come from that table. The sample shows over 200,000 clones, over 75% of them seen only once. The receptor was derived from a human donor in a cohort sampled during active COVID-19. Sequencing was performed on peripheral blood. The chain carries TRBV5-1 and TRBJ2-6, with 12 bases matching TRBD2. Here the CDR3 reads CASSARLAGESGANVLTF. Written as DNA, the CDR3 is TGCGCCAGCAGCGCACGACTAGCGGGGGAAAGTGGGGCCAACGTCCTGACTTTC.